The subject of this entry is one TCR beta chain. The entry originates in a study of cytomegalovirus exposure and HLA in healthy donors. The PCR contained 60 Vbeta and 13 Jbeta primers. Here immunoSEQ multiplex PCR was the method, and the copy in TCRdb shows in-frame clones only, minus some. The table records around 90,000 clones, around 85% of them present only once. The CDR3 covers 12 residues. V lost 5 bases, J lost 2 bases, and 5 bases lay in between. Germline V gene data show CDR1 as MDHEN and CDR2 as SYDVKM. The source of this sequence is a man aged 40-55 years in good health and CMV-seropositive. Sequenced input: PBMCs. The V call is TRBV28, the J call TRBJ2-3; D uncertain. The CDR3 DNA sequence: TGTGCCAGCAGTCCCAACACAGATACGCAGTATTTT. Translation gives CASSPNTDTQYF.